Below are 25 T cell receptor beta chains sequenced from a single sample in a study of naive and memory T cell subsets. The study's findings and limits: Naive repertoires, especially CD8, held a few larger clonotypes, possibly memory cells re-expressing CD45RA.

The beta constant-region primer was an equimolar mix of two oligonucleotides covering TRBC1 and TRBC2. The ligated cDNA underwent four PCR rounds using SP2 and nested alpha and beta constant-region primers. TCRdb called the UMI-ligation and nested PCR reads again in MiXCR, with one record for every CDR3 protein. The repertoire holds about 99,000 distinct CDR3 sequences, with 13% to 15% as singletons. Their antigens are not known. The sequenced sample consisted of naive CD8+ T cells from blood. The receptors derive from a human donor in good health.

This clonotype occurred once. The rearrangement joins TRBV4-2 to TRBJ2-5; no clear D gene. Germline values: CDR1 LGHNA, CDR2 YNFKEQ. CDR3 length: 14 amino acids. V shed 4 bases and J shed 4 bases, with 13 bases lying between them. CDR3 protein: CASSPVDGPETQYF. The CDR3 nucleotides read TGTGCCAGCAGCCCGGTCGACGGGCCAGAGACCCAGTACTTC.

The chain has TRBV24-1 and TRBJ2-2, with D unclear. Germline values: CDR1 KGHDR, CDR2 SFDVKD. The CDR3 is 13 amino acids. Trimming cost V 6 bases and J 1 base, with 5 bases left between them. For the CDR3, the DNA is TGTGCCACCAGTTTTGGGAACACCGGGGAGCTGTTTTTT. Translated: CATSFGNTGELFF.

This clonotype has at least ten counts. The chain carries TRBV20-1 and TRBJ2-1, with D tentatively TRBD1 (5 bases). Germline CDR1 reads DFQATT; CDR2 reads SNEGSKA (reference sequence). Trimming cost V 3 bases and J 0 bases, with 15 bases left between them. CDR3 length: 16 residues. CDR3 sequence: CSASDSERSSYNEQFF. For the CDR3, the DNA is TGCAGTGCTAGCGACAGCGAGCGAAGCTCCTACAATGAGCAGTTCTTC.

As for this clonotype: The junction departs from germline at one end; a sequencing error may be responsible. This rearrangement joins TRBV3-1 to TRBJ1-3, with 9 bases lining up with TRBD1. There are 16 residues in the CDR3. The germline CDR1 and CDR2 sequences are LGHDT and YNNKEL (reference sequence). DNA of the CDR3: TGTGTCAGCACCCCGGACAGGGGCGCCATTTCTCGCACCATATATTTT. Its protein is CVSTPDRGAISRTIYF. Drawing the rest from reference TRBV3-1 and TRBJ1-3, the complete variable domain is DTAVSQTPKYLVTQMGNDKSIKCEQNLGHDTMYWYKQDSKKFLKIMFSYNNKELIINETVPNRFSPKSPDKAHLNLHINSLELGDSAVYFCVSTPDRGAISRTIYFGEGSWLTVV.

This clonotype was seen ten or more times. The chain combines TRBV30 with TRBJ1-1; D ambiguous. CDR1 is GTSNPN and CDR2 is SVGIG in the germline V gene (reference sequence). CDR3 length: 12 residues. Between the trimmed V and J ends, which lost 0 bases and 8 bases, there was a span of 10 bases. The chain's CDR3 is CAWSVPPREAFF. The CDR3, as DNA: TGTGCCTGGAGTGTACCCCCCAGAGAAGCTTTCTTT.

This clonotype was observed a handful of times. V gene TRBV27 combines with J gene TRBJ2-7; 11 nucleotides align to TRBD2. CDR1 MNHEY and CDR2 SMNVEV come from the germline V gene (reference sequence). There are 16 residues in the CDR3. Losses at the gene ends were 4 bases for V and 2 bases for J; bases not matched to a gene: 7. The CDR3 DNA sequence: TGTGCCAGCAGTTACGGCCTAGCGGGAGGTACCTACGAGCAGTACTTC. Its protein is CASSYGLAGGTYEQYF.

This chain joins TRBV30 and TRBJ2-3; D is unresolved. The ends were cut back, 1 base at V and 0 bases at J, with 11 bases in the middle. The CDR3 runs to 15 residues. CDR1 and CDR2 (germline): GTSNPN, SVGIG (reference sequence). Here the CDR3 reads CAWSDGPSSTDTQYF. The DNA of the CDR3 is TGTGCCTGGAGTGACGGACCATCTAGCACAGATACGCAGTATTTT.

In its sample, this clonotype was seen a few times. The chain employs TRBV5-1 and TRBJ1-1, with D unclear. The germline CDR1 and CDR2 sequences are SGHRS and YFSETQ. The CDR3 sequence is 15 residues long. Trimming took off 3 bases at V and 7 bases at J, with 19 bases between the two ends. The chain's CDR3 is CASSSPRTGSVEAFF. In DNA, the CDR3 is TGCGCCAGCAGCTCCCCAAGGACCGGGTCGGTTGAAGCTTTCTTT.

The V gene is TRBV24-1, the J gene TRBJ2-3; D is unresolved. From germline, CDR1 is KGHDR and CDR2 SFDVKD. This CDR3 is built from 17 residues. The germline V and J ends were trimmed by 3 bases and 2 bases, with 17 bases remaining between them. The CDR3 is CATSDQTGSLFTDTQYF. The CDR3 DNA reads TGTGCCACCAGTGATCAAACCGGGTCTCTCTTCACAGATACGCAGTATTTT.

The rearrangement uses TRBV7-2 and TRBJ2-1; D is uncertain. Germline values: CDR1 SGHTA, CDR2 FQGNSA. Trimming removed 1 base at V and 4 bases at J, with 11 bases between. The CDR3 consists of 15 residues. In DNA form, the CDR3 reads TGTGCCAGCAGCTTAGAAGGGATCTGGTACAATGAGCAGTTCTTC. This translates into CASSLEGIWYNEQFF.

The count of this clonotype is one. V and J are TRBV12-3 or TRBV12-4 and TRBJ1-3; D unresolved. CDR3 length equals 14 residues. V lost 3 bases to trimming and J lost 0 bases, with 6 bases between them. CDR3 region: CASSLANSGNTIYF. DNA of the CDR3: TGTGCCAGCAGTTTGGCGAACTCTGGAAACACCATATATTTT.

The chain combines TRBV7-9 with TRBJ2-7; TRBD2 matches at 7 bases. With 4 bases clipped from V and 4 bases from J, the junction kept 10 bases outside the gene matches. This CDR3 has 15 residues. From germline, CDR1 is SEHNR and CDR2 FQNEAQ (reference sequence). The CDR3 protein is CASSYMERGTYEQYF. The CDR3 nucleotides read TGTGCCAGCAGCTATATGGAGCGGGGTACGTACGAGCAGTACTTC.

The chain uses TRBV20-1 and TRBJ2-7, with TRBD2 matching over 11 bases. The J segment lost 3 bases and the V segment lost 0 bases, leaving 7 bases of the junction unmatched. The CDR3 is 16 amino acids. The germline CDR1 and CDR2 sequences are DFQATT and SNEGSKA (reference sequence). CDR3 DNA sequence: TGCAGTGCTAGAGACCGAATTAGCGGGAGGGTCTACGAGCAGTACTTC. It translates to CSARDRISGRVYEQYF.

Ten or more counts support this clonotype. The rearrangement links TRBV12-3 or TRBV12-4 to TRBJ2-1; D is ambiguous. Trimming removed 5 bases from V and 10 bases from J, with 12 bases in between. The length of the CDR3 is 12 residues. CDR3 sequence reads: CASSETVLEQFF. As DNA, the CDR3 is TGTGCCAGCAGTGAGACTGTCTTGGAGCAGTTCTTC.

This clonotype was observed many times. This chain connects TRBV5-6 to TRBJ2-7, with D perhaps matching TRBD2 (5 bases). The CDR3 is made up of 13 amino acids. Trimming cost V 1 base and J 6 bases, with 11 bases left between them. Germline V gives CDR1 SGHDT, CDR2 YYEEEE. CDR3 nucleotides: TGTGCCAGCAGCTTGTGGGGAGCGCGCGAGCAGTACTTC. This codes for CASSLWGAREQYF.

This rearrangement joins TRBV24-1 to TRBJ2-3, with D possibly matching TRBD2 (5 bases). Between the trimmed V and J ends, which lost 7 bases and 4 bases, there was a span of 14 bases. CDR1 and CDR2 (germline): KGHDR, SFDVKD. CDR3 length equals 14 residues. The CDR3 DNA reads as TGTGCCACCAGCCCCGGGATCGGAGCAGATACGCAGTATTTT. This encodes CATSPGIGADTQYF.

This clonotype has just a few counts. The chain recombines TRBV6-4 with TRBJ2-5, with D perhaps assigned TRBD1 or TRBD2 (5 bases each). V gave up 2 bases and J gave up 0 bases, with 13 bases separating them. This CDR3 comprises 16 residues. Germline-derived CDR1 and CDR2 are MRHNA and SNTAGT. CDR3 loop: CASSDLRDHHQETQYF. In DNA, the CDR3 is TGTGCCAGCAGTGACCTCCGGGACCACCACCAAGAGACCCAGTACTTC.

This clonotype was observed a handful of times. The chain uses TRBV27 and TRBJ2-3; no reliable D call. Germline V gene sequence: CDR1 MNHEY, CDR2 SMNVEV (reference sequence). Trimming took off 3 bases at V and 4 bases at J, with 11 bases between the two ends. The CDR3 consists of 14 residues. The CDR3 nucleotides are TGTGCCAGCAGTTTCGGCGAATCTCCAGATACGCAGTATTTT. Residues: CASSFGESPDTQYF.

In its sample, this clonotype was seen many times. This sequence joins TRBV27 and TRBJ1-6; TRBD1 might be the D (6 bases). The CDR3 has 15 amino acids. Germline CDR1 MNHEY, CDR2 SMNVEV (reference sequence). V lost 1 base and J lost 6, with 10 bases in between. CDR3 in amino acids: CASSLWTELNSPLHF. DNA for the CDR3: TGTGCCAGCAGTTTATGGACAGAACTTAATTCACCCCTCCACTTT.

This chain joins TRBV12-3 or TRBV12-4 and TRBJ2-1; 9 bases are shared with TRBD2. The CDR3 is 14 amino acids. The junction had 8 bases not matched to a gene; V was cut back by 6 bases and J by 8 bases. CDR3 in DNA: TGTGCCAGCAGCATTACTAGCGGGTGGGATGAGCAGTTCTTC. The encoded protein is CASSITSGWDEQFF.

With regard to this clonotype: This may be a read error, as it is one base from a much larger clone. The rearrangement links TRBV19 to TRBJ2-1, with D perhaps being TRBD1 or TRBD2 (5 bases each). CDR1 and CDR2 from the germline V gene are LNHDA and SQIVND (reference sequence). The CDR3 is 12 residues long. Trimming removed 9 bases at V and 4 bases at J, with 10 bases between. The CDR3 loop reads CASEGNYNEQFF. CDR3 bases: TGTGCCAGCGAGGGGAATTACAATGAGCAGTTCTTC.

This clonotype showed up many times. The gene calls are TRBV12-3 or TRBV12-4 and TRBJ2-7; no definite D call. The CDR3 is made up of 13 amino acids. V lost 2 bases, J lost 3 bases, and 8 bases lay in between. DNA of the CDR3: TGTGCCAGCAGTTTACATAAACTCTACGAGCAGTACTTC. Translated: CASSLHKLYEQYF.

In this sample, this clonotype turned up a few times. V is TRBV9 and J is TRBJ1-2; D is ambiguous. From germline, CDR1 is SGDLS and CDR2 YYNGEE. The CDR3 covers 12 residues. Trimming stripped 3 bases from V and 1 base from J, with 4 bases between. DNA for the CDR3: TGTGCCAGCAGCGCCAATAACTATGGCTACACCTTC. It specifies CASSANNYGYTF.

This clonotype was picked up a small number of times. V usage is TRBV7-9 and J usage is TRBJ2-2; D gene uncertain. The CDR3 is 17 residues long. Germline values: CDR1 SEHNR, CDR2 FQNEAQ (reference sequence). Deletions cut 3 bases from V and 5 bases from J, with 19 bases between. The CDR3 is CASSFASGPEPTGELFF. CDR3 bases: TGTGCCAGCAGCTTCGCTTCCGGGCCCGAACCAACCGGGGAGCTGTTTTTT.

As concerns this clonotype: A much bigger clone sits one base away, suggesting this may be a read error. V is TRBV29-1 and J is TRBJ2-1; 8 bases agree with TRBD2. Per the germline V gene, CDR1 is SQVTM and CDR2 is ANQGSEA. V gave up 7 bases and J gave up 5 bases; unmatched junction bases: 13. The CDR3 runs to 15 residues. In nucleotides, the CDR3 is TGCAGCGCTGTCACGGTAGCGGGATTAAACAATGAGCAGTTCTTC. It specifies CSAVTVAGLNNEQFF.